Below are 7 T cell receptor beta chains sequenced from a single sample in a study of blood T cell repertoires in COVID-19. Clones were sequenced by immunoSEQ multiplex PCR, and TCRdb holds only the in-frame ones, with some missing. The sample has more than 110,000 clones; about 70% are singletons. Sequenced input: peripheral blood. These receptors came from a man of 80 years or more with acute or convalescent COVID-19.

V usage is TRBV28 and J usage is TRBJ2-7; D is possibly TRBD1 (6 bases). CDR1 and CDR2 from the germline V gene are MDHEN and SYDVKM. V lost 7 bases and J lost 0, with 13 bases in between. The CDR3 consists of 14 residues. The chain's CDR3 is CASIGARGSYEQYF. DNA for the CDR3: TGTGCCAGCATTGGGGCCAGGGGCTCCTACGAGCAGTACTTC.

In this sample, this clone turned up once. The V and J genes are TRBV5-4 and TRBJ2-3; 8 nucleotides match TRBD1. The CDR3 totals 15 residues. The germline CDR1 and CDR2 sequences are SGHNT and YYREEE (reference sequence). J gave up 3 bases and V 2 bases, and 5 bases lay outside the gene matches. DNA of the CDR3: TGTGCCAGCAGCTTTCGGACAGGGAGGACAGATACGCAGTATTTT. As protein: CASSFRTGRTDTQYF.

The chain has TRBV6-5 and TRBJ1-5; no clear D gene. This CDR3 is 13 amino acids long. V shed 4 bases and J shed 7 bases, with 11 bases lying between them. CDR1 and CDR2 from the germline V gene are MNHEY and SVGAGI. CDR3 sequence: CASSFQREQPQHF. The CDR3 DNA follows: TGTGCCAGCAGTTTTCAAAGGGAGCAGCCCCAGCATTTT.

This chain uses TRBV28 with TRBJ2-3, with D possibly TRBD2 on 6 matching bases. There are 13 residues in the CDR3. The ends were cut back, 5 bases at V and 6 bases at J, with 12 bases in the middle. From germline, CDR1 is MDHEN and CDR2 SYDVKM. The CDR3 DNA follows: TGTGCCAGCAGTGGTGGGGGGTTTGATACGCAGTATTTT. This gives the protein CASSGGGFDTQYF.

Concerning this clone itself: This is likely a read error, given that the CDR3 carries no conserved phenylalanine or tryptophan at its end. The limits of the CDR3 on the DNA are not certain, so only TCRdb's listed CDR3 is given. The chain combines TRBV9 with TRBJ2-7; TRBD2 reflects the table's D call only, with no check against the DNA. The length of the CDR3 is 8 amino acids, counting both ends. Per germline, CDR1 SGDLS and CDR2 YYNGEE. Here the CDR3 reads CASSVAPL.

The chain has TRBV12-5 and TRBJ2-5; D is possibly TRBD1 (6 bases). Trimming pared 4 bases from V and 9 bases from J, leaving 15 bases between. Germline V gene lookup returns CDR1 LGHNT and CDR2 FRNRAP. The CDR3 consists of 13 residues. CDR3 nucleotide sequence: TGTGCTAGTGGTTCGGACAGAGTCGAATCCCAGTACTTC. This codes for CASGSDRVESQYF.

CDR3 in amino acids: CASRRESSPLHF. The CDR3, as DNA: TGTGCCAGCAGACGGGAGTCCTCACCCCTCCACTTT. This chain joins TRBV27 and TRBJ1-6, with D unresolved. The CDR3 sequence is 12 residues long. In germline, CDR1 is MNHEY, CDR2 SMNVEV (reference sequence). Trimming shortened V by 6 bases and J by 10 bases, and 10 bases separated the two germline ends.